The 20 T cell receptor beta chains below were found in one sample sequenced in a study of T cell responses to AZD1222 COVID-19 vaccine. Some clones are missing from TCRdb's copy, which holds only in-frame ones; the method was immunoSEQ multiplex PCR. Of 15,000 to 20,000 clones listed, approximately 89% were seen once; the top ten hold roughly 8.7%. The specimen was peripheral blood, collected 28 days after the second AZD1222 dose. These receptors all stem from an adult who received the AZD1222 COVID-19 vaccine.

This chain connects TRBV5-6 to TRBJ1-1; the match to TRBD1 covers 10 bases. The CDR3 length is 15 residues. Germline lookup yields CDR1 SGHDT and CDR2 YYEEEE. V lost 4 bases and J lost 5; bases outside the gene matches: 8. Here the CDR3 reads CASSDPTGGYTEAFF. The CDR3, as DNA: TGTGCCAGCAGCGATCCGACAGGGGGCTATACTGAAGCTTTCTTT.

The CDR3 sequence is CASKLQGTPLHF. For the CDR3, the DNA is TGTGCCAGCAAACTACAGGGTACACCCCTCCACTTT. This rearrangement joins TRBV28 to TRBJ1-6; D might be TRBD1 (6 bases). The germline V gene has CDR1 MDHEN and CDR2 SYDVKM. The V end was cut by 7 bases, the J end by 11 bases, with 12 bases between. CDR3 size: 12 residues.

The V and J genes are TRBV5-1 and TRBJ1-3; D may be TRBD1 (5 bases). CDR1 is SGHRS, CDR2 YFSETQ, per germline. The CDR3 is 20 amino acids. Between the trimmed V and J ends, which lost 2 bases and 4 bases, there was a span of 28 bases. The CDR3: CASSFFTVAGNSGAGNTIYF. CDR3 in DNA: TGCGCCAGCAGCTTTTTCACGGTAGCAGGCAACAGCGGGGCGGGAAACACCATATATTTT.

A word on this clone: An end of the junction does not agree with germline; a read error may underlie this. The chain couples TRBV7-7 to TRBJ2-5; D uncertain. This CDR3 is built from 13 residues. Germline lookup yields CDR1 SSHAT and CDR2 FNYEAQ (reference sequence). Here the CDR3 DNA reads TGTGCTAGCAGCTCGGGTTTTGGGGAGACCCAGTACTTC. It encodes CASSSGFGETQYF.

Only one count was recorded for this clone. CDR3 sequence: CASSQGQGGFYGYTF. CDR3 coding DNA: TGTGCCAGCAGCCAAGGACAGGGAGGATTCTATGGCTACACCTTC. The chain joins TRBV3-1 (or the pseudogene TRBV3-2) to TRBJ1-2; 7 positions agree with TRBD1. With V trimmed by 1 base and J by 4 bases, 6 bases remained unmatched. Per germline, CDR1 LGHDT and CDR2 YNNKEL (reference sequence). The CDR3 extends over 15 amino acids.

The CDR3 reads CASSTDRGRETQYF. The CDR3 DNA reads as TGTGCCAGTAGCACTGACAGGGGCCGAGAGACCCAGTACTTC. The V and J genes are TRBV19 and TRBJ2-5, with TRBD1 matching over 8 bases. The CDR3 is made up of 14 amino acids. The V gene's germline CDR1 is LNHDA and CDR2 SQIVND (reference sequence). Trimming took 6 bases from V and 4 from J; bases not matched to a gene: 7.

The V and J genes are TRBV5-1 and TRBJ1-1; D call uncertain. Between the trimmed V and J ends, which lost 5 bases and 3 bases, there was a span of 20 bases. Per the germline V gene, CDR1 is SGHRS and CDR2 is YFSETQ. The CDR3 sequence is 16 residues long. The CDR3 spells CASSLRHGRWDTEAFF. CDR3 nucleotides: TGCGCCAGCAGTCTTCGCCACGGGAGGTGGGACACTGAAGCTTTCTTT.

In this sample, this clone turned up once. The CDR3 DNA is TGTGCCAGCAGTTCTCTCCGGACTAACTATGGCTACACCTTC. Its protein product is CASSSLRTNYGYTF. V gene TRBV7-6 combines with J gene TRBJ1-2; D unresolved. Germline V gives CDR1 SGHVS, CDR2 FNYEAQ. The CDR3 has 14 residues. The germline V and J ends were trimmed by 6 bases and 0 bases, with 11 bases remaining between them.

By share of the sample, this clone is medium-sized. This chain uses TRBV28 with TRBJ1-5, with a tentative D call TRBD1 (6 bases). Germline CDR1 and CDR2: MDHEN and SYDVKM. Trimming removed 6 bases from V and 5 bases from J, with 23 bases in between. The CDR3 runs to 17 residues. CDR3 DNA sequence: TGTGCCAGCAGGATACCCCGACGACGTGGGGGCGATCAGCCCCAGCATTTT. Translated, it gives CASRIPRRRGGDQPQHF.

The V call is TRBV5-4, the J call TRBJ2-7, with D maybe TRBD1 (6 bases). Trimming cost V 0 bases and J 2 bases, with 9 bases left between them. This CDR3 comprises 14 residues. Germline V gene sequence: CDR1 SGHNT, CDR2 YYREEE (reference sequence). The CDR3 reads CASSLDRATYEQYF. In nucleotides, the CDR3 is TGTGCCAGCAGCTTGGACAGGGCGACCTACGAGCAGTACTTC.

This clone appeared a few times. The chain uses TRBV5-1 and TRBJ1-2, with D uncertain. CDR1 and CDR2 from the germline V gene are SGHRS and YFSETQ. CDR3 length: 12 residues. With 0 bases removed from V and 0 bases from J, the gap between germline ends came to 0 bases. The CDR3 coding sequence is TGCGCCAGCAGCTTGGCTAACTATGGCTACACCTTC. Its translation: CASSLANYGYTF.

CDR3 in DNA: TGTGCCAGCAGCTTAGGCACCGGGACAGGTTACGGCTACACCTTC. It codes for CASSLGTGTGYGYTF. This chain links TRBV7-3 with TRBJ1-2; the match to TRBD1 covers 8 bases. The CDR3 totals 15 residues. Trimming cost V 2 bases and J 8 bases; bases outside gene matches: 10. Germline CDR1 is SGHTA and CDR2 is FQGTGA.

The chain employs TRBV6-5 and TRBJ1-2; the D gene is possibly TRBD1 (6 bases). Trimming stripped 8 bases from V and 6 bases from J, with 19 bases between. CDR3 length equals 14 residues. CDR1 and CDR2 (germline): MNHEY, SVGAGI. In DNA form, the CDR3 reads TGTGCCAGCCACTTTGGGGGGGCAGGCGATGGCTACACCTTC. It codes for CASHFGGAGDGYTF.

This clone appeared once. The gene calls are TRBV11-2 and TRBJ2-2; a weak D match, TRBD2 (6 bases). The CDR3 length is 13 residues. Trimming pared 6 bases from V and 7 bases from J, leaving 12 bases between. Looked up from germline, CDR1 is SGHAT and CDR2 is FQNNGV. The CDR3 nucleotides are TGTGCCAGCAGGAGTTCGGGGGTCGGGGAGCTGTTTTTT. Translating gives CASRSSGVGELFF.

The gene calls are TRBV28 and TRBJ1-5; D remains unclear. Germline V CDR1 and CDR2: MDHEN, SYDVKM. The CDR3 is 15 residues long. The V gene lost 5 bases and the J gene lost 7 bases, with 18 bases spanning the gap. This CDR3 is CASSLPSSGEQPQHF. The CDR3 DNA reads TGTGCCAGCAGTCTACCCTCCTCGGGAGAACAGCCCCAGCATTTT.

The rearrangement uses TRBV5-5 and TRBJ2-7, with D uncertain. The V end was cut by 0 bases, the J end by 4 bases, with 5 bases between. This CDR3 comprises 12 residues. The germline gives CDR1 SGHKS, CDR2 YYEKEE (reference sequence). CDR3 DNA sequence: TGTGCCAGCAGCTTGGTGGGTTACGAGCAGTACTTC. Its translation: CASSLVGYEQYF.

This chain connects TRBV7-2 to TRBJ1-3; D is undetermined. The length of the CDR3 is 14 residues. Deletions cut 4 bases from V and 5 bases from J, with 12 bases between. Germline V lookup: CDR1 SGHTA, CDR2 FQGNSA. The CDR3 spells CASSSVAGRNTIYF. As DNA, the CDR3 is TGTGCCAGCAGCTCTGTCGCTGGGAGAAACACCATATATTTT.

V usage is TRBV15 and J usage is TRBJ2-7; D may correspond to TRBD1 or TRBD2 (6 bases each). Trimming shortened V by 2 bases and J by 2 bases, and 16 bases separated the two germline ends. The germline V gene encodes CDR1 LNHNV and CDR2 YYDKDF (reference sequence). CDR3 length: 16 amino acids. CDR3 DNA: TGTGCCACCAGCAGACAAAACAGGGACTTTACCTACGAGCAGTACGTC. Residues: CATSRQNRDFTYEQYV.

V and J are TRBV2 and TRBJ1-5; D gene uncertain. The V gene's germline CDR1 is SNHLY and CDR2 FYNNEI. Trimming took 8 bases from V and 5 from J, leaving 19 bases between them. This CDR3 contains 15 residues. DNA of the CDR3: TGTGCCAGCGCCGCCTCGTTCTGGGTTGATCAGCCCCAGCATTTT. Encoded protein: CASAASFWVDQPQHF. The whole variable domain, filled in from reference TRBV2 and TRBJ1-5, reads EPEVTQTPSHQVTQMGQEVILRCVPISNHLYFYWYRQILGQKVEFLVSFYNNEISEKSEIFDDQFSVERPDGSNFTLKIRSTKLEDSAMYFCASAASFWVDQPQHFGDGTRLSIL.

The chain couples TRBV11-2 to TRBJ2-7, with 8 bases identical to TRBD1. The CDR3 covers 18 residues. CDR1 SGHAT and CDR2 FQNNGV come from the germline V gene. V trimming: 1 base; J trimming: 3 bases; junction bases outside the gene matches: 14. The CDR3 DNA is TGTGCCAGCAGCTTAGTAGGCTCGTGGCAGGGGGCTTTCTACGAGCAGTACTTC. Translated: CASSLVGSWQGAFYEQYF. The entire variable domain, with the rest obtained from reference TRBV11-2 and TRBJ2-7, is as follows: EAGVAQSPRYKIIEKRQSVAFWCNPISGHATLYWYQQILGQGPKLLIQFQNNGVVDDSQLPKDRFSAERLKGVDSTLKIQPAKLEDSAVYLCASSLVGSWQGAFYEQYFGPGTRLTVT.